This passage covers 19 T cell receptor beta chains from one sample sequenced in a study of CXCR3-negative and CXCR3-positive naive CD8 T cells. The study's findings and limits: The study found more hydrophobic TRB CDR3s in CXCR3-positive naive cells than in CXCR3-negative naive cells.

5' RACE with UMI labels generated the TRB cDNA libraries. No DNA is given; TCRdb re-called the 5' RACE reads and lists each CDR3 protein once. The sample table includes 130,000 to 150,000 distinct CDR3 sequences. Their antigens remain unidentified. The sequencing sample was made of naive CXCR3+ CD8+ T cells from blood. As to subset: CD45RO-CCR7+CD27+CD95- naive CD8+ T cells expressing CXCR3 (TNR3+). All receptors derive from a human donor in good health. Some clones in this sample may be carry-over from other donors' samples.

The chain links TRBV28 to TRBJ2-7; TCRdb outputs TRBD1, but without DNA this stays unchecked. The CDR3 consists of 14 residues. Germline CDR1 reads MDHEN; CDR2 reads SYDVKM. CDR3 in amino acids: CASAWGGIGDEQYF.

The chain combines TRBV30 with TRBJ2-1; TCRdb's D call of TRBD2 is untestable without DNA. CDR1 GTSNPN and CDR2 SVGIG come from the germline V gene (reference sequence). This CDR3 contains 12 residues. CDR3 protein: CAWSAGRNEQFF.

This chain joins TRBV13 and TRBJ1-1; TCRdb picks TRBD1, but there is no DNA to check that call. Germline CDR1 reads PRHDT; CDR2 reads FYEKMQ (reference sequence). The CDR3 sequence is 14 residues long. The CDR3 reads CASSFSRQGTEAFF.

The chain recombines TRBV4-1 with TRBJ2-1. This CDR3 spans 14 amino acids. The germline V gene encodes CDR1 MGHRA and CDR2 YSYEKL. CDR3 residues: CASSQEQYYNEQFF.

The chain links TRBV29-1 to TRBJ2-7; absent DNA, TCRdb's TRBD1 call cannot be checked. CDR1 and CDR2 (germline): SQVTM, ANQGSEA. This CDR3 has 11 amino acids. CDR3 region: CSVRRGYEQYF.

V usage is TRBV7-9 and J usage is TRBJ2-7; TCRdb's D call of TRBD2 is untestable without DNA. The length of the CDR3 is 16 residues. Germline V gives CDR1 SEHNR, CDR2 FQNEAQ (reference sequence). The CDR3 loop reads CASSLVLAGGRDEQYF.

V gene TRBV7-3 combines with J gene TRBJ2-1; with no DNA, the TCRdb D assignment of TRBD1 cannot be verified. Germline V gives CDR1 SGHTA, CDR2 FQGTGA. CDR3 length: 15 residues. Here the CDR3 reads CASSTSASSYNEQFF.

V and J are TRBV29-1 and TRBJ1-2; TCRdb picks TRBD1, but there is no DNA to check that call. Germline CDR1 and CDR2: SQVTM and ANQGSEA. The CDR3 contains 20 residues. CDR3 region: CSVEATRGSAPFVPDYGYTF.

The chain joins TRBV12-3 or TRBV12-4 to TRBJ2-2. This CDR3 region has 14 residues. CDR3 region: CASSLAGVAGELFF.

The V gene is TRBV6-5, the J gene TRBJ2-7. Germline V CDR1 and CDR2: MNHEY, SVGAGI. This CDR3 is built from 15 residues. CDR3 sequence reads: CASSTSDRFTYEQYF.

V and J are TRBV7-9 and TRBJ1-1. Per the germline V gene, CDR1 is SEHNR and CDR2 is FQNEAQ (reference sequence). The CDR3 is 16 amino acids. Here the CDR3 reads CASRTSWAEKNTEAFF.

The V gene is TRBV9, the J gene TRBJ2-7; TCRdb's D gene call, TRBD1, goes unchecked for lack of DNA. Germline V gene sequence: CDR1 SGDLS, CDR2 YYNGEE. This CDR3 has 14 amino acids. CDR3 amino acids: CASSVGSAAYEQYF.

The CDR3 loop reads CSVEEGGVGLYEQYF. The J gene is TRBJ2-7, the V gene TRBV29-1; TCRdb reports TRBD2, a call that lacks DNA to check it against. The CDR3 is 15 amino acids. The V gene's germline CDR1 is SQVTM and CDR2 ANQGSEA.

This chain uses TRBV29-1 with TRBJ1-3. The CDR3 runs 16 residues. The V gene's germline CDR1 is SQVTM and CDR2 ANQGSEA. The CDR3 reads CSVEDLGWGSGNTIYF.

The chain links TRBV6-2 or TRBV6-3 to TRBJ1-5. CDR1 and CDR2 from the germline V gene are MNHEY and SVGEGT. The CDR3 loop spans 14 amino acids. The CDR3 protein is CASSGWASNQPQHF.

The gene calls are TRBV29-1 and TRBJ2-3; TCRdb's D call of TRBD1 is untestable without DNA. Germline V gives CDR1 SQVTM, CDR2 ANQGSEA. This CDR3 has 12 residues. This chain's CDR3 is CSVPGQGHTQYF.

The J gene is TRBJ2-3, the V gene TRBV29-1; no DNA is available, so the TRBD1 call from TCRdb remains unchecked. The germline V gene encodes CDR1 SQVTM and CDR2 ANQGSEA. The CDR3 is made up of 13 amino acids. CDR3 sequence: CSVVPGNADTQYF.

The chain has TRBV4-3 and TRBJ1-2; the TCRdb D gene call, TRBD1, has no DNA to confirm it. CDR1 and CDR2 from the germline V gene are LGHNA and YSLEER. The CDR3 length is 16 residues. The CDR3 reads CASSQERTGGLSGYTF.

The V call is TRBV9, the J call TRBJ2-7; the TCRdb D gene call, TRBD2, has no DNA to confirm it. There are 11 residues in the CDR3. Germline V gene lookup returns CDR1 SGDLS and CDR2 YYNGEE. The CDR3 sequence: CASSEGVEQYF.